One and the same sample provided the 25 T cell receptor beta chains below, sequenced in a study of human T cells and chemical hapten exposure. Time point of the sample: patch test 2, 6 weeks after DPC sensitization. The treatment denotes: therapeutic diphenylcyclopropenone sensitization with weekly scalp DPC. TCRdb re-derived calls from the RACE reads in MiXCR, one entry per CDR3 protein. This table has fewer than 90,000 distinct CDR3 sequences, 5% to 8.5% appearing once. Sequenced material: whole blood, taken in connection with sensitization to the hapten diphenylcyclopropenone (DPC). Source of these receptors: a woman aged 30 to 39 with alopecia areata. Some clones in this sample may be carry-over from other donors' samples.

The table lists this clonotype with many counts. The chain links TRBV7-2 to TRBJ1-2, with D possibly being TRBD1 (5 bases). V lost 7 bases and J 6 bases, leaving 12 bases between the germline ends. This CDR3 comprises 12 residues. Germline CDR1 SGHTA, CDR2 FQGNSA. The CDR3 is CASNRIRDGYTF. Here the CDR3 DNA reads TGTGCCAGCAACAGGATTCGCGATGGCTACACCTTC. Full variable domain (remainder filled in from reference TRBV7-2 and TRBJ1-2): GAGVSQSPSNKVTEKGKDVELRCDPISGHTALYWYRQSLGQGLEFLIYFQGNSAPDKSGLPSDRFSAERTGGSVSTLTIQRTQQEDSAVYLCASNRIRDGYTFGSGTRLTVV.

This clonotype was seen repeatedly, ten times or more. The rearrangement uses TRBV18 and TRBJ1-1; TRBD1 might be the D (5 bases). CDR3 length: 14 amino acids. V lost 2 bases to trimming and J lost 2 bases, with 9 bases between them. The germline V gene encodes CDR1 KGHSH and CDR2 LQKENI. The CDR3 loop is CASSPGGGNTEAFF. In nucleotides, the CDR3 is TGTGCCAGCTCACCAGGGGGGGGAAACACTGAAGCTTTCTTT.

This clonotype occurred many times. CDR3: CSVKGPHSSYNEQFF. The CDR3 coding sequence is TGCAGCGTTAAGGGTCCCCACAGCTCCTACAATGAGCAGTTCTTC. V and J are TRBV29-1 and TRBJ2-1; D remains ambiguous. There are 15 residues in the CDR3. V was cut by 5 bases and J by 0 bases, with 14 bases left in between. Germline CDR1 is SQVTM and CDR2 is ANQGSEA.

This clonotype was counted a few times. V is TRBV21-1 and J is TRBJ2-3; the D call of TRBD1 is as the table states it, not checked on the DNA. TRBV21-1 is shown as a pseudogene. This CDR3 is 18 amino acids long. CDR3 region: CASSERDAGTGSTDTQYF. As DNA, the CDR3 is TGTGCCAGCAGTGAACGGGACGCCGGGACAGGGAGTACAGATACGCAGTATTTT.

This clonotype appeared many times. The rearrangement links TRBV5-4 to TRBJ2-1; D possibly corresponds to TRBD1 (5 bases). The CDR3 length is 14 residues. CDR1 and CDR2 from the germline V gene are SGHNT and YYREEE (reference sequence). Trimming shortened V by 3 bases and J by 6 bases, and 13 bases separated the two germline ends. The CDR3 protein is CASSSQGRSNEQFF. The CDR3 DNA reads as TGTGCCAGCAGCTCCCAGGGTAGGAGCAATGAGCAGTTCTTC.

The sample holds many counts of this clonotype. The chain has TRBV9 and TRBJ1-2; D remains unclear. Trimming took off 0 bases at V and 4 bases at J, with 13 bases between the two ends. The CDR3 spans 15 residues. Germline V lookup: CDR1 SGDLS, CDR2 YYNGEE. This chain's CDR3 is CASSVEEWGGYGYTF. In nucleotides, the CDR3 is TGTGCCAGCAGCGTAGAAGAGTGGGGTGGCTATGGCTACACCTTC.

This chain connects TRBV2 to TRBJ1-4; the match to TRBD1 covers 7 bases. Trimming removed 11 bases from V and 0 bases from J; junction bases left unmatched: 9. The CDR3 runs 15 residues. CDR1 and CDR2 from the germline V gene are SNHLY and FYNNEI. The CDR3 region is CAGRQGGATNEKLFF. The CDR3 nucleotides read TGTGCCGGGAGACAGGGAGGCGCAACTAATGAAAAACTGTTTTTT.

This clonotype was recorded at least ten times. The J gene is TRBJ2-5, the V gene TRBV6-9; the D is unclear. V dropped 8 bases and J dropped 3 bases, with 10 bases sitting between them. The CDR3 runs to 12 residues. Germline CDR1 reads MNHGY; CDR2 reads SVAAGI. In DNA, the CDR3 is TGTGCCAGCCCTACAAGGAAAGAGACCCAGTACTTC. Protein product: CASPTRKETQYF.

This clonotype was seen ten or more times. The chain joins TRBV5-1 to TRBJ2-5; 7 bases line up with TRBD1. The V gene's germline CDR1 is SGHRS and CDR2 YFSETQ. Trimming at V came to 1 base and at J to 5 bases, leaving 8 bases not matched to a gene. The length of the CDR3 is 15 residues. CDR3 in amino acids: CASSLQGGAVETQYF. Here the CDR3 DNA reads TGCGCCAGCAGCTTGCAAGGGGGCGCGGTCGAGACCCAGTACTTC. Full variable domain (outside the CDR3, taken from reference TRBV5-1 and TRBJ2-5): KAGVTQTPRYLIKTRGQQVTLSCSPISGHRSVSWYQQTPGQGLQFLFEYFSETQRNKGNFPGRFSGRQFSNSRSEMNVSTLELGDSALYLCASSLQGGAVETQYFGPGTRLLVL.

This clonotype was observed many times. CDR3 DNA sequence: TGTGCCAGCAAATCGATAGCGGGGGGCCGGGGCACAGATACGCAGTATTTT. Its translation: CASKSIAGGRGTDTQYF. The chain couples TRBV27 to TRBJ2-3, with 10 nucleotides matching TRBD2. CDR1 is MNHEY and CDR2 is SMNVEV in the germline V gene (reference sequence). The CDR3 covers 17 residues. With 7 bases clipped from V and 1 base from J, the junction kept 11 bases outside the gene matches.

This clonotype has at least ten counts. The chain employs TRBV7-3 and TRBJ1-6; D is uncertain. CDR1 is SGHTA, CDR2 FQGTGA, per germline. Trimming removed 2 bases from V and 4 bases from J, with 6 bases in between. The CDR3 loop spans 14 amino acids. The CDR3 protein is CASSLREYNSPLHF. DNA of the CDR3: TGTGCCAGCAGCTTACGGGAGTATAATTCACCCCTCCACTTT.

The rearrangement uses TRBV7-9 and TRBJ1-4, with 7 bases lining up with TRBD1. Germline V gives CDR1 SEHNR, CDR2 FQNEAQ (reference sequence). After removal of 11 bases from V and 5 bases from J, the junction contained 5 bases not matched to a gene. The CDR3 is made up of 12 amino acids. The chain's CDR3 is CAGQVENEKLFF. In DNA, the CDR3 is TGTGCCGGACAGGTGGAAAATGAAAAACTGTTTTTT.

This clonotype was seen many times. V gene TRBV5-6 combines with J gene TRBJ1-2; possibly TRBD1 for D (6 bases). CDR3 length: 14 amino acids. CDR1 is SGHDT and CDR2 is YYEEEE in the germline V gene. Trimming removed 4 bases at V and 1 base at J, with 11 bases between. The CDR3 coding sequence is TGTGCCAGCAGCATCAGGACAGTTAACTATGGCTACACCTTC. Amino acid sequence: CASSIRTVNYGYTF.

This clonotype has more than one count but fewer than ten. The V gene is TRBV19, the J gene TRBJ1-1; D remains unclear. V was cut by 2 bases and J by 2 bases, with 6 bases left in between. Germline CDR1 LNHDA, CDR2 SQIVND (reference sequence). CDR3 length: 13 residues. This chain's CDR3 is CASSIMINTEAFF. Written as DNA, the CDR3 is TGTGCCAGTAGTATAATGATTAACACTGAAGCTTTCTTT.

This clonotype occurred a few times. The chain couples TRBV6-5 to TRBJ1-3; TRBD1 might be the D (5 bases). The CDR3 spans 15 residues. The ends were cut back, 0 bases at V and 4 bases at J, with 10 bases in the middle. CDR1 and CDR2 (germline): MNHEY, SVGAGI. CDR3 nucleotides: TGTGCCAGCAGTTACTCGCGGGGCAGGGGAAACACCATATATTTT. Protein: CASSYSRGRGNTIYF.

This clonotype was counted only a few times. The rearrangement uses TRBV6-1 and TRBJ1-1; D remains unclear. CDR1 and CDR2 (germline): MNHNS, SASEGT. V lost 3 bases, J lost 5 bases, and 7 bases lay in between. CDR3 size: 12 residues. DNA of the CDR3: TGTGCCAGCAGTGATGGATGGACTGAAGCTTTCTTT. Its translation is CASSDGWTEAFF.

This clonotype was seen repeatedly, ten times or more. This chain joins TRBV4-2 and TRBJ2-7; D is possibly TRBD1 (6 bases). The CDR3 has 15 amino acids. Germline values: CDR1 LGHNA, CDR2 YNFKEQ. Trimming took 0 bases from V and 0 from J, leaving 9 bases between them. CDR3 DNA: TGTGCCAGCAGCCAAGATCAGGACAGCTCCTACGAGCAGTACTTC. Translated, it gives CASSQDQDSSYEQYF.

J is TRBJ2-5 and V is TRBV5-1, with a weak D call TRBD2 (6 bases). The CDR3 sequence is 15 residues long. Between the trimmed V and J ends, which lost 8 bases and 9 bases, there was a span of 26 bases. Germline values: CDR1 SGHRS, CDR2 YFSETQ. CDR3 sequence: CASRHKTEVWGAQYF. Here the CDR3 DNA reads TGCGCCAGTAGACACAAGACTGAGGTCTGGGGGGCCCAGTACTTC.

This clonotype occurred many times. The chain links TRBV10-2 to TRBJ2-3; TRBD1 might be the D (5 bases). The CDR3 has 14 amino acids. Germline V gene sequence: CDR1 WSHSY, CDR2 SAAADI. V was pared by 0 bases and J by 2 bases, with 6 bases between. The DNA for the CDR3 is TGCGCCAGCAGTGAGTCGGACAACACAGATACGCAGTATTTT. Amino acids: CASSESDNTDTQYF.

This clonotype was observed many times. V is TRBV9 and J is TRBJ2-3; the match to TRBD1 covers 9 bases. V lost 3 bases to trimming and J lost 4 bases; unmatched junction nucleotides: 0. Germline V lookup: CDR1 SGDLS, CDR2 YYNGEE. The CDR3 spans 13 residues. The DNA for the CDR3 is TGTGCCAGCAGCGGGACAGGGGCAGATACGCAGTATTTT. Its translation is CASSGTGADTQYF.

This clonotype was observed many times. This chain connects TRBV29-1 to TRBJ2-3; possibly TRBD2 for D (5 bases). V was pared by 4 bases and J by 0 bases, with 11 bases between. In germline, CDR1 is SQVTM, CDR2 ANQGSEA. The CDR3 contains 14 residues. The CDR3 bases are TGCAGCGTTGTTCCGGGGTCAAGCACAGATACGCAGTATTTT. This sequence encodes CSVVPGSSTDTQYF.

This clonotype was seen a few times. The chain has TRBV3-1 and TRBJ2-3; D remains ambiguous. The CDR3 covers 15 residues. Germline loops: CDR1 LGHDT, CDR2 YNNKEL (reference sequence). V shed 1 base and J shed 6 bases, with 14 bases lying between them. The CDR3 spells CASSQGERVLDTQYF. In DNA form, the CDR3 reads TGTGCCAGCAGCCAAGGGGAACGGGTTCTCGATACGCAGTATTTT.

This clonotype has ten or more counts. The V gene is TRBV7-9, the J gene TRBJ1-2; D is uncertain. Germline CDR1 is SEHNR and CDR2 is FQNEAQ (reference sequence). Deletions cut 4 bases from V and 8 bases from J, with 17 bases between. CDR3 length: 14 amino acids. CDR3 DNA sequence: TGTGCCAGCAGCTCCGAGTTTAACCCTAGCGGCTACACCTTC. Encoded protein: CASSSEFNPSGYTF.

This clonotype was observed many times. The V and J genes are TRBV6-1 and TRBJ1-5; no reliable D call. The germline V and J ends were trimmed by 7 bases and 0 bases, with 10 bases remaining between them. This CDR3 comprises 14 residues. Germline-derived CDR1 and CDR2 are MNHNS and SASEGT. The CDR3 reads CASTSDGSNQPQHF. In nucleotides, the CDR3 is TGTGCCAGCACTTCCGACGGTAGCAATCAGCCCCAGCATTTT.

The genes are TRBV5-1 and TRBJ2-5, with 13 positions matching TRBD2. CDR3 length: 21 residues. The germline CDR1 and CDR2 sequences are SGHRS and YFSETQ. The V and J ends lost 0 bases and 0 bases, in that order; junction bases with no gene match: 14. The CDR3 is CASSLASETSGGIGYQETQYF. Here the CDR3 DNA reads TGCGCCAGCAGCTTGGCATCTGAGACTAGCGGGGGGATCGGGTACCAAGAGACCCAGTACTTC.